The 2 T cell receptor beta chains below were found in one sample sequenced in a study of shared clonotypes between healthy human individuals. Repertoires were generated with immunoSEQ multiplex PCR, while TCRdb's copy carries only in-frame clones and drops some. Altogether roughly 2 million clones are present, roughly 96% being singletons, with the ten largest covering more than 0.1%. Sequenced input: naive CD4+ T cells sorted from blood. The subset here: CD45RA+ positively selected. These receptors all come from a man between 18 and 29 years old in good health.

The rearrangement joins TRBV19 to TRBJ2-5; D might be TRBD1 (5 bases). Germline values: CDR1 LNHDA, CDR2 SQIVND (reference sequence). The CDR3 length is 20 residues. Trimming cost V 3 bases and J 3 bases, with 29 bases left between them. The CDR3 spells CASSMTWSQVNLVIEETQYF. CDR3 in DNA: TGTGCCAGTAGTATGACCTGGTCACAGGTCAATCTGGTGATTGAAGAGACCCAGTACTTC.

The gene calls are TRBV28 and TRBJ1-2; perhaps TRBD1 as D (5 bases). Germline CDR1 reads MDHEN; CDR2 reads SYDVKM. Deletions cut 6 bases from V and 6 bases from J, with 17 bases between. The length of the CDR3 is 14 residues. In DNA, the CDR3 is TGTGCCAGCAGATCCGGGACTCGCTTGGATGGCTACACCTTC. Translated, it gives CASRSGTRLDGYTF.